This record concerns one T cell receptor (beta chain) sequence. TCR beta CDR3 regions were amplified from RNA transcripts. An opening RT-PCR round employed HTBI primers and preceded a second-round multiplex PCR. TCRdb analysed the multiplex PCR reads with MiXCR anew, one entry per CDR3 protein. Of around 520,000 distinct CDR3 sequences listed, about two fifths are singletons. Germline CDR1 and CDR2: LNHDA and SQIVND (reference sequence). J lost 8 bases, V lost 5 bases, and 12 bases had no gene match. The CDR3 has 18 residues. This sample is part of a study of Graves' ophthalmopathy and Graves' hyperthyroidism. Other autoimmune diseases, uncontrolled infections, pregnancy or lactation excluded patients from enrollment. The diagnostic workup employed clinical symptoms, serum thyroxine, TRAb, thyroid ultrasound and orbital computed tomography.

Sequencing was done on a sample of peripheral blood or thyroid tissue (not recorded which). The receptor was isolated from an adult man with Graves' hyperthyroidism. The chain is built from TRBV19 and TRBJ2-1, with 16 bases lining up with TRBD2. In nucleotides, the CDR3 is TGTGCCAGTAGTCTCCCGGGACTAGCGGGAGGGCCTCTCGATGAGCAGTTCTTC. It encodes CASSLPGLAGGPLDEQFF.